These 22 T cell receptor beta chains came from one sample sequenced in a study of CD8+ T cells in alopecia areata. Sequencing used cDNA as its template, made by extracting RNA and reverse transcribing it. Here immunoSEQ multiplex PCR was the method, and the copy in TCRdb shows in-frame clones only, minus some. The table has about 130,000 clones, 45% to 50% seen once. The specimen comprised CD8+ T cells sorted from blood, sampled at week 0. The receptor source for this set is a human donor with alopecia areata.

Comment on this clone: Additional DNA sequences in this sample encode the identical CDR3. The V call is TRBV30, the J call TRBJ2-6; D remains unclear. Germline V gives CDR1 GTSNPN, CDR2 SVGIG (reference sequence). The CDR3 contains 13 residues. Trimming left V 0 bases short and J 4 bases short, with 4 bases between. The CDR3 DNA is TGTGCCTGGAGTGTATCAGGGGCCAACGTCCTGACTTTC. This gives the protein CAWSVSGANVLTF.

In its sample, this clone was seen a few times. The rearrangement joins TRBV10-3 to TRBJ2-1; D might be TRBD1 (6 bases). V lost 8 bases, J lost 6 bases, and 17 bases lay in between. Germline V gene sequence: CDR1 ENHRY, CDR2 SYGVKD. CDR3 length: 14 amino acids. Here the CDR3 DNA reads TGTGCCATCCTTAGTCCAGGGGTGGGCAATGAGCAGTTCTTC. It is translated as CAILSPGVGNEQFF.

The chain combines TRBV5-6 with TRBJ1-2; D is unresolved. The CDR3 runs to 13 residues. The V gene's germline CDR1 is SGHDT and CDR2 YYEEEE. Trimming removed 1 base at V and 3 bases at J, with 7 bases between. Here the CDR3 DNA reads TGTGCCAGCAGCTTGAACGGAGACTATGGCTACACCTTC. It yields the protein CASSLNGDYGYTF.

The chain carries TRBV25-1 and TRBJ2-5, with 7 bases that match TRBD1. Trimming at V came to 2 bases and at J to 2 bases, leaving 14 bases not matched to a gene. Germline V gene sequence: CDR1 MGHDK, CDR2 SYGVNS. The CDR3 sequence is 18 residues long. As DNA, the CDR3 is TGTGCCAGCAGTGAACCAGGACAGGCGGAACGATTTCAAGAGACCCAGTACTTC. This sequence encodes CASSEPGQAERFQETQYF.

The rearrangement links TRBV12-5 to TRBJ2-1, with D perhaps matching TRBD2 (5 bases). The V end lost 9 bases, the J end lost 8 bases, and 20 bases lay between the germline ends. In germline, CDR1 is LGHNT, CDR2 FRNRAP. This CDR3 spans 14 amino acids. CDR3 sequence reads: CASSQNLPGYEQFF. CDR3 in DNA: TGTGCTAGCTCCCAAAATCTACCGGGGTATGAGCAGTTCTTC.

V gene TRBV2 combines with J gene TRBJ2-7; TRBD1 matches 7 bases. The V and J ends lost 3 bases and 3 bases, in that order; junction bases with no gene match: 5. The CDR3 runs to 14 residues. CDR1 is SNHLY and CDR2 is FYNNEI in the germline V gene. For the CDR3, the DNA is TGTGCCAGCAGTGAGGGCAGGGGGATCTACGAGCAGTACTTC. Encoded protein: CASSEGRGIYEQYF. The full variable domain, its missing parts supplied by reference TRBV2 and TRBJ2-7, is EPEVTQTPSHQVTQMGQEVILRCVPISNHLYFYWYRQILGQKVEFLVSFYNNEISEKSEIFDDQFSVERPDGSNFTLKIRSTKLEDSAMYFCASSEGRGIYEQYFGPGTRLTVT.

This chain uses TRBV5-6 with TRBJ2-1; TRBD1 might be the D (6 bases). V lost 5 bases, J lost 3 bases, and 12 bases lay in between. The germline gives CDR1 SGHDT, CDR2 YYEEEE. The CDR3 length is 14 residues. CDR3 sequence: CASSPDRNYNEQFF. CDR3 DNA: TGTGCCAGCAGTCCGGACAGAAACTACAATGAGCAGTTCTTC.

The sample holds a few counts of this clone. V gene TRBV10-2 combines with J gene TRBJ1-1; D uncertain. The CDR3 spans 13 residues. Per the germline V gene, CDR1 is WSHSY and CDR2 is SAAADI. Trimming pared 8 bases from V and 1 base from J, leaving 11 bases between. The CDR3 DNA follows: TGCGCCAGCGAGACGGGATCGAACACTGAAGCTTTCTTT. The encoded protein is CASETGSNTEAFF.

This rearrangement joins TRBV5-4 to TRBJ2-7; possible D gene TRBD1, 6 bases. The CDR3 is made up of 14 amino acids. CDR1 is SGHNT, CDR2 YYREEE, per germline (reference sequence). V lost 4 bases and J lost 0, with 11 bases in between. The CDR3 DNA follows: TGTGCCAGCAGCGGGGACATCAGCTCCTACGAGCAGTACTTC. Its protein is CASSGDISSYEQYF. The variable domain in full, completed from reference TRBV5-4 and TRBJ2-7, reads ETGVTQSPTHLIKTRGQQVTLRCSSQSGHNTVSWYQQALGQGPQFIFQYYREEENGRGNFPPRFSGLQFPNYSSELNVNALELDDSALYLCASSGDISSYEQYFGPGTRLTVT.

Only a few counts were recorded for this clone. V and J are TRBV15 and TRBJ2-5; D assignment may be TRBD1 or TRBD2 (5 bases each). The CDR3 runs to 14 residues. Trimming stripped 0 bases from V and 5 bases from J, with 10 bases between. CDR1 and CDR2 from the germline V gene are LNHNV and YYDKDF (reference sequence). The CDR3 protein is CATSRDPGRETQYF. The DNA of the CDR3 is TGTGCCACCAGCAGAGATCCGGGACGGGAGACCCAGTACTTC.

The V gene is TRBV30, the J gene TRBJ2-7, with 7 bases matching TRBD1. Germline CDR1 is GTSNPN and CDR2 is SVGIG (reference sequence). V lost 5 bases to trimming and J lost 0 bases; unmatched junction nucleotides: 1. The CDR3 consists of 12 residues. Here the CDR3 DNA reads TGTGCCTGGGGACAGGACTCCTACGAGCAGTACTTC. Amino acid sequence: CAWGQDSYEQYF.

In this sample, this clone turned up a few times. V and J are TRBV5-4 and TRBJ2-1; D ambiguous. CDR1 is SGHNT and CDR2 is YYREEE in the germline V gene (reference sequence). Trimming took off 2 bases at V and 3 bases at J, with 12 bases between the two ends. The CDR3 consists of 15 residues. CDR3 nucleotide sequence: TGTGCCAGCAGCTTCGTCGGTGGGGACTACAATGAGCAGTTCTTC. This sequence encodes CASSFVGGDYNEQFF.

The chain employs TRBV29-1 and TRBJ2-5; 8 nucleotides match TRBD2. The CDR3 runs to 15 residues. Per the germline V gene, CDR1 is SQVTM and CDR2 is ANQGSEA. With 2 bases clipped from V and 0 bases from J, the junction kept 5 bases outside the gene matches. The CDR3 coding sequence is TGCAGCGTTGAACCGGTAGCGGGGAACCAAGAGACCCAGTACTTC. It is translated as CSVEPVAGNQETQYF. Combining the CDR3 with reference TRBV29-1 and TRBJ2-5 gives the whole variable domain SAVISQKPSRDICQRGTSLTIQCQVDSQVTMMFWYRQQPGQSLTLIATANQGSEATYESGFVIDKFPISRPNLTFSTLTVSNMSPEDSSIYLCSVEPVAGNQETQYFGPGTRLLVL.

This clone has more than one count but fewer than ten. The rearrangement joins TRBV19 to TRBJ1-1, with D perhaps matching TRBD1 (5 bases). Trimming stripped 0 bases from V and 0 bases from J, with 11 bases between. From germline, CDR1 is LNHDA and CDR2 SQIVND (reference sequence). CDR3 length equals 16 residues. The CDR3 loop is CASSIDPQDMNTEAFF. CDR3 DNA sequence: TGTGCCAGTAGTATAGATCCACAGGACATGAACACTGAAGCTTTCTTT. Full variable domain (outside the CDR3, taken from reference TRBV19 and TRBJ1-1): DGGITQSPKYLFRKEGQNVTLSCEQNLNHDAMYWYRQDPGQGLRLIYYSQIVNDFQKGDIAEGYSVSREKKESFPLTVTSAQKNPTAFYLCASSIDPQDMNTEAFFGQGTRLTVV.

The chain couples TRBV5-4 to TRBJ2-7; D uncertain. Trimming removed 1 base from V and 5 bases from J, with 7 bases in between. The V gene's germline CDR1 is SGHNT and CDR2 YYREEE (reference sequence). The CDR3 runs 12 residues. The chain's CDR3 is CASSLIANEQYF. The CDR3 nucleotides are TGTGCCAGCAGCTTGATAGCAAACGAGCAGTACTTC.

This CDR3 is CASSQERGVNTDTQYF. The CDR3 coding sequence is TGCGCCAGCAGCCAAGAGCGGGGGGTGAACACAGATACGCAGTATTTT. The chain couples TRBV4-3 to TRBJ2-3; 8 bases agree with TRBD2. The CDR3 extends over 16 amino acids. The germline CDR1 and CDR2 sequences are LGHNA and YSLEER. Unmatched junction bases numbered 4, after V lost 0 bases and J lost 2 bases.

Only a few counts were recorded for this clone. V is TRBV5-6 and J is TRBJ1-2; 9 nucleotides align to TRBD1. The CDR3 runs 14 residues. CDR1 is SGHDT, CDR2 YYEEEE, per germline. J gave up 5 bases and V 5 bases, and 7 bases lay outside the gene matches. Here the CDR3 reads CASRQQGAVYGYTF. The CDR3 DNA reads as TGTGCCAGCAGACAACAGGGGGCTGTATATGGCTACACCTTC.

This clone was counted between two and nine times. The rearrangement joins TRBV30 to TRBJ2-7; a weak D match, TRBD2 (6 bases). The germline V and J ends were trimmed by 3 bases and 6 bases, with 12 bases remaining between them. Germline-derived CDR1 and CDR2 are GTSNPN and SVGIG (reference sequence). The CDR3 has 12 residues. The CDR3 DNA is TGTGCCTGGAGGTGGCAGGGAGGCGAGCAGTACTTC. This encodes CAWRWQGGEQYF.

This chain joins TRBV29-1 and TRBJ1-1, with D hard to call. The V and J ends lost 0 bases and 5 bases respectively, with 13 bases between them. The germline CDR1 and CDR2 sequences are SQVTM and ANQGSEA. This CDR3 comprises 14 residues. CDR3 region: CSVEDPGKGTEAFF. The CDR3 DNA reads TGCAGCGTTGAAGATCCCGGAAAAGGGACTGAAGCTTTCTTT. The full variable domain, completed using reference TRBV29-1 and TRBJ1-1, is SAVISQKPSRDICQRGTSLTIQCQVDSQVTMMFWYRQQPGQSLTLIATANQGSEATYESGFVIDKFPISRPNLTFSTLTVSNMSPEDSSIYLCSVEDPGKGTEAFFGQGTRLTVV.

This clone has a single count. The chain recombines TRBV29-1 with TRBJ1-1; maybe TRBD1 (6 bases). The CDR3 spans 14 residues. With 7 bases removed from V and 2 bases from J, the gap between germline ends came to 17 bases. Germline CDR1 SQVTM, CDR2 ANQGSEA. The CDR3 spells CSAEEGTRNTEAFF. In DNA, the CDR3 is TGCAGCGCCGAAGAAGGGACACGCAACACTGAAGCTTTCTTT.

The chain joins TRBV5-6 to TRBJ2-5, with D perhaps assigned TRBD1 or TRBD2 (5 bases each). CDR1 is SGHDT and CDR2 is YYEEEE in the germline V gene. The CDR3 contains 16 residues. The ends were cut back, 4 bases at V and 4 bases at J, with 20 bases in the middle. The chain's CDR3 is CASSTYDRGFRETQYF. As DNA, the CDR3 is TGTGCCAGCAGCACCTACGACAGAGGGTTTAGAGAGACCCAGTACTTC. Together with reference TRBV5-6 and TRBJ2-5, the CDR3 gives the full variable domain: DAGVTQSPTHLIKTRGQQVTLRCSPKSGHDTVSWYQQALGQGPQFIFQYYEEEERQRGNFPDRFSGHQFPNYSSELNVNALLLGDSALYLCASSTYDRGFRETQYFGPGTRLLVL.

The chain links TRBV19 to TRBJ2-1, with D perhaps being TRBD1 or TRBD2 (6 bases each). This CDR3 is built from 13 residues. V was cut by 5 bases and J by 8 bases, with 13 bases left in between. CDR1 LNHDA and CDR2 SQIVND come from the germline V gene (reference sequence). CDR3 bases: TGTGCCAGTAGTTTCTCGGAGGGGGATGAGCAGTTCTTC. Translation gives CASSFSEGDEQFF.